Each of the 18 T cell receptor beta chains below was sequenced from the same sample in a study of cytomegalovirus exposure and HLA in healthy donors. PCR primers comprised 60 Vbeta and 13 Jbeta primers. The table came from immunoSEQ multiplex PCR; TCRdb's copy has only in-frame clones and leaves some out. The sample has some 140,000 clones, under 80% seen once. The sequencing input was PBMCs. The source of these receptors is a man aged 25-45 years in good health and CMV-seronegative.

The chain joins TRBV5-1 to TRBJ2-2; no firm D call. This CDR3 spans 16 amino acids. V shed 6 bases and J shed 7 bases, with 22 bases lying between them. Germline CDR1 and CDR2: SGHRS and YFSETQ. This CDR3 reads CASITPRSTCVGELFF. The CDR3 bases are TGCGCCAGCATCACCCCGCGGTCGACTTGCGTCGGGGAGCTGTTTTTT.

The J gene is TRBJ2-5, the V gene TRBV7-2, with 8 bases that match TRBD2. After removal of 6 bases from V and 1 base from J, the junction contained 10 bases not matched to a gene. In germline, CDR1 is SGHTA, CDR2 FQGNSA. This CDR3 has 16 amino acids. The CDR3 DNA reads as TGTGCCAGCAGTAAGACGGGGGGGTATATCCAAGAGACCCAGTACTTC. This codes for CASSKTGGYIQETQYF.

V is TRBV5-5 and J is TRBJ2-1; D is unresolved. The CDR3 extends over 13 amino acids. CDR1 SGHKS and CDR2 YYEKEE come from the germline V gene (reference sequence). V was cut by 6 bases and J by 5 bases, with 12 bases left in between. CDR3 sequence reads: CASTSGENNEQFF. In nucleotides, the CDR3 is TGTGCCAGCACTTCGGGTGAGAACAATGAGCAGTTCTTC.

This clone occurred once. The CDR3 loop is CASSRHRGLYEQYF. CDR3 coding DNA: TGTGCCAGCAGCCGCCACAGGGGGCTTTACGAGCAGTACTTC. The V and J genes are TRBV7-9 and TRBJ2-7; TRBD1 matches 9 bases. Germline trimming cut 5 bases from V and 4 bases from J; bases unmatched to any gene: 6. This CDR3 region has 14 residues. Germline CDR1 and CDR2: SEHNR and FQNEAQ (reference sequence). The entire variable domain, with the rest obtained from reference TRBV7-9 and TRBJ2-7, is as follows: DTGVSQNPRHKITKRGQNVTFRCDPISEHNRLYWYRQTLGQGPEFLTYFQNEAQLEKSRLLSDRFSAERPKGSFSTLEIQRTEQGDSAMYLCASSRHRGLYEQYFGPGTRLTVT.

As regards this clone: Germline is not matched at one junction end, which may reflect a read error. The genes are TRBV5-6 and TRBJ1-2; 11 bases match TRBD1. Germline lookup yields CDR1 SGHDT and CDR2 YYEEEE. The CDR3 runs to 15 residues. The CDR3 nucleotides are TGTGCCAGCAGGGCGACGGGACAGGGGGTCTATGGCTACCCCTTC. Protein product: CASRATGQGVYGYPF.

The V and J genes are TRBV10-2 and TRBJ1-5; 8 bases align to TRBD1. Germline assignment: CDR1 WSHSY and CDR2 SAAADI. The CDR3 is made up of 15 amino acids. Trimming at V came to 4 bases and at J to 4 bases, leaving 6 bases not matched to a gene. The CDR3 DNA is TGCGCCAGCAGTGCAACGACAGGGGCTAATCAGCCCCAGCATTTT. Encoded protein: CASSATTGANQPQHF.

This clone was recorded a few times. V and J are TRBV5-1 and TRBJ2-3, with D possibly TRBD2 on 7 matching bases. The CDR3 length is 15 residues. The germline CDR1 and CDR2 sequences are SGHRS and YFSETQ. The V and J ends lost 1 base and 0 bases respectively, with 9 bases between them. CDR3 in DNA: TGCGCCAGCAGCTTGCGGGGGGCTAGCACAGATACGCAGTATTTT. Protein: CASSLRGASTDTQYF.

V is TRBV19 and J is TRBJ2-2; D is perhaps TRBD1 (6 bases). Germline-derived CDR1 and CDR2 are LNHDA and SQIVND (reference sequence). The CDR3 has 16 residues. V gave up 1 base and J gave up 2 bases, with 11 bases separating them. In nucleotides, the CDR3 is TGTGCCAGTAGTATAGTGGCGGACAGCAACACCGGGGAGCTGTTTTTT. Translating gives CASSIVADSNTGELFF.

This clone showed up just once. CDR3 sequence reads: CASSNQRAEAFF. The CDR3 nucleotides are TGTGCCAGCAGTAACCAGCGCGCTGAAGCTTTCTTT. The chain links TRBV27 to TRBJ1-1; D uncertain. V was cut by 5 bases and J by 6 bases, with 10 bases left in between. Germline CDR1 reads MNHEY; CDR2 reads SMNVEV (reference sequence). The CDR3 sequence is 12 residues long.

In its sample, this clone was seen a few times. J is TRBJ2-1 and V is TRBV7-2, with 10 bases matching TRBD1. Germline V lookup: CDR1 SGHTA, CDR2 FQGNSA. V shed 3 bases, J shed 8 bases, and the junction held 4 bases outside the gene matches. CDR3 length: 14 residues. Here the CDR3 reads CASSLVGTGDEQFF. CDR3 bases: TGTGCCAGCAGCTTGGTAGGGACAGGGGATGAGCAGTTCTTC. The variable domain in full, with the rest retrieved from reference TRBV7-2 and TRBJ2-1, is GAGVSQSPSNKVTEKGKDVELRCDPISGHTALYWYRQSLGQGLEFLIYFQGNSAPDKSGLPSDRFSAERTGGSVSTLTIQRTQQEDSAVYLCASSLVGTGDEQFFGPGTRLTVL.

V usage is TRBV11-2 and J usage is TRBJ2-6; D is uncertain. V was cut by 5 bases and J by 0 bases, with 5 bases left in between. The CDR3 has 14 amino acids. Per the germline V gene, CDR1 is SGHAT and CDR2 is FQNNGV. This chain's CDR3 is CASSVSSGANVLTF. The CDR3, as DNA: TGTGCCAGCAGCGTCAGCTCTGGGGCCAACGTCCTGACTTTC.

This clone was picked up one time. This chain joins TRBV6-6 and TRBJ2-7, with TRBD1 matching over 8 bases. The CDR3 runs 16 residues. The junction had 12 bases not matched to a gene; V was cut back by 2 bases and J by 6 bases. Germline CDR1 is MNHNY and CDR2 is SVGAGI (reference sequence). The CDR3 nucleotides are TGTGCCAGCAGTTACGGACAGGGCCGAAGAGAAAGCGAGCAGTACTTC. As protein: CASSYGQGRRESEQYF.

This rearrangement joins TRBV6-6 to TRBJ2-7, with 8 bases fitting TRBD1. Germline trimming cut 4 bases from V and 5 bases from J; bases unmatched to any gene: 4. The CDR3 sequence is 13 residues long. CDR1 MNHNY and CDR2 SVGAGI come from the germline V gene (reference sequence). The CDR3 sequence is CASSSDRVNEQYF. CDR3 nucleotide sequence: TGTGCCAGCAGTTCGGACAGGGTGAACGAGCAGTACTTC.

V is TRBV29-1 and J is TRBJ1-2; 12 nucleotides agree with TRBD1. The CDR3 consists of 13 residues. With 4 bases clipped from V and 8 bases from J, the junction kept 5 bases outside the gene matches. The germline gives CDR1 SQVTM, CDR2 ANQGSEA. CDR3: CSVGGTGGAGYTF. CDR3 nucleotide sequence: TGCAGCGTTGGCGGGACAGGGGGCGCGGGCTACACCTTC.

J is TRBJ1-2 and V is TRBV5-1; TRBD1 matches 8 bases. CDR1 and CDR2 (germline): SGHRS, YFSETQ. The CDR3 extends over 15 amino acids. The V gene end was trimmed by 3 bases and the J gene end by 5 bases; junction bases not matched to a gene: 9. The CDR3 coding sequence is TGCGCCAGCAGCTGGGATGGACAGGGAGGATATGGCTACACCTTC. Its translation is CASSWDGQGGYGYTF.

This clone was seen a handful of times. V usage is TRBV27 and J usage is TRBJ1-5; D uncertain. Trimming left V 1 base short and J 4 bases short, with 8 bases between. This CDR3 spans 14 amino acids. From germline, CDR1 is MNHEY and CDR2 SMNVEV (reference sequence). The CDR3 DNA reads as TGTGCCAGCAGTTTATATGGCAAGAATCAGCCCCAGCATTTT. Translation: CASSLYGKNQPQHF.

V is TRBV30 and J is TRBJ2-2; TRBD2 matches 11 bases. V was pared by 3 bases and J by 7 bases, with 4 bases of the junction left unmatched. The CDR3 spans 14 residues. CDR1 and CDR2 (germline): GTSNPN, SVGIG (reference sequence). CDR3 protein: CAWRIAGGHGELFF. CDR3 sequence (DNA): TGTGCCTGGAGAATAGCGGGGGGGCACGGGGAGCTGTTTTTT. The full variable domain, rest sourced from reference TRBV30 and TRBJ2-2, is SQTIHQWPATLVQPVGSPLSLECTVEGTSNPNLYWYRQAAGRGLQLLFYSVGIGQISSEVPQNLSASRPQDRQFILSSKKLLLSDSGFYLCAWRIAGGHGELFFGEGSRLTVL.

V usage is TRBV30 and J usage is TRBJ2-2, with 8 bases identical to TRBD1. Germline V gives CDR1 GTSNPN, CDR2 SVGIG (reference sequence). V lost 3 bases and J lost 7; bases outside the gene matches: 16. This CDR3 spans 17 amino acids. The CDR3 bases are TGTGCCTGGAGACAACCAGGGGGCTGGAATAATGGCGGGGAGCTGTTTTTT. Encoded protein: CAWRQPGGWNNGGELFF.